A single sample gave rise to the 2 T cell receptor beta chains below, sequenced in a study of STAT5B mutations in CD4+ large granular lymphocyte leukemia. The method was immunoSEQ multiplex PCR; TCRdb's version includes in-frame clones alone and lacks a portion of them. This table holds 34,000 or so clones, 85% found once. The sample was CD4+ T cells from blood buffy coats. These receptors were obtained from a human donor in good health.

This rearrangement joins TRBV25-1 to TRBJ2-7; 8 nucleotides match TRBD2. The V segment lost 3 bases and the J segment 7 bases; nucleotides outside the gene matches: 8. Germline CDR1 is MGHDK and CDR2 is SYGVNS. This CDR3 has 14 residues. CDR3 region: CASSEPAGVREQYF. CDR3 DNA sequence: TGTGCCAGCAGTGAGCCAGCGGGAGTTCGAGAGCAGTACTTC.

The chain employs TRBV27 and TRBJ2-1; D gene uncertain. The germline gives CDR1 MNHEY, CDR2 SMNVEV (reference sequence). V was clipped by 7 bases and J by 0 bases, with 19 bases between them. This CDR3 spans 17 amino acids. CDR3 bases: TGTGCCAGCACCAGACAAGCTTTTATAAGCTCCTACAATGAGCAGTTCTTC. Its translation: CASTRQAFISSYNEQFF.